The rows below give T cell receptor beta chains drawn from one sample of a study of blood T cell repertoires in COVID-19. Method: immunoSEQ multiplex PCR; TCRdb's copy keeps in-frame clones and lacks some. The repertoire includes 150,000 to 200,000 clones, around 85% of them detected once, and roughly 11% sits in the top ten. Sequencing input: peripheral blood. All receptors come from a human donor with active or convalescent COVID-19. The donor label of this sample is uncertain. Both conserved end residues are part of each CDR3. Each record gives: clone size, J gene, V gene, D gene, CDR3 protein, CDR3 DNA. A D gene is named only where the DNA matches it firmly. Clone sizes are given selectively: once, few, many, or a class where the clone is expanded.

-	TRBJ2-1	TRBV3-1/TRBV3-2	-	CASSQASSDEQFF	TGTGCCAGCAGCCAAGCCTCTTCCGATGAGCAGTTCTTC
once	TRBJ2-1	TRBV6-5	-	CASSSPRSERDEQFF	TGTGCCAGCAGTTCGCCCCGTTCGGAGAGGGATGAGCAGTTCTTC
-	TRBJ1-3	TRBV6-6	-	CASREEQPSGNTIYF	TGTGCCAGCAGAGAGGAGCAGCCCTCTGGAAACACCATATATTTT
-	TRBJ2-3	TRBV6-5	-	CAGAPSVADTQYF	TGTGCCGGGGCCCCTAGTGTGGCAGATACGCAGTATTTT
-	TRBJ1-4	TRBV5-1	-	CASSLDSFTEKLFF	TGCGCCAGCAGCCTGGACAGTTTTACGGAAAAACTGTTTTTT
-	TRBJ2-2	TRBV11-3	TRBD2	CASSRGRAGRTGELFF	TGTGCCAGCAGCCGGGGGAGGGCCGGTCGCACCGGGGAGCTGTTTTTT
-	TRBJ2-4	TRBV6-1	-	CASSEAGWLAKNIQYF	TGTGCCAGCAGTGAAGCGGGCTGGCTGGCCAAAAACATTCAGTACTTC
-	TRBJ2-2	TRBV6-6	-	CASSYREGTGELFF	TGTGCCAGCAGTTACCGAGAGGGCACCGGGGAGCTGTTTTTT
-	TRBJ2-7	TRBV28	TRBD2	CASSWTSGGYEQYF	TGTGCCAGCAGTTGGACTAGCGGGGGTTACGAGCAGTACTTC
-	TRBJ1-2	TRBV28	-	CASNRSYGYTF	TGTGCCAGCAACCGGTCATATGGCTACACCTTC
-	TRBJ1-6	TRBV11-3	TRBD1	CASSSDRGSPLHF	TGTGCCAGCAGCTCCGACAGGGGTTCACCCCTCCACTTT
-	TRBJ2-3	TRBV2	-	CASSEPGSGVTQYF	TGTGCCAGCAGTGAACCCGGCTCGGGGGTTACGCAGTATTTT
-	TRBJ2-1	TRBV19	TRBD2	CASGALRLAGGVPYNEQFF	TGTGCCAGTGGGGCCCTCAGGCTAGCGGGGGGGGTACCCTACAATGAGCAGTTCTTC
once	TRBJ1-1	TRBV3-1/TRBV3-2	TRBD1	CASSPQPGTGVTEAFF	TGTGCCAGCAGCCCTCAACCCGGGACAGGGGTAACTGAAGCTTTCTTT
-	TRBJ2-2	TRBV19	-	CASSPRGDYNTGELFF	TGTGCCAGTAGCCCAAGGGGGGACTATAACACCGGGGAGCTGTTTTTT
-	TRBJ1-6	TRBV5-1	-	CASSLTGSSLPLHF	TGCGCCAGCAGCTTGACAGGATCCTCATTACCCCTCCACTTT
-	TRBJ1-1	TRBV27	-	CASSTQGLREAFF	TGTGCCAGCAGTACCCAGGGGTTAAGGGAAGCTTTCTTT
-	TRBJ1-4	TRBV19	TRBD1	CASTTRDRVDGVNEKLFF	TGTGCCAGTACAACCCGGGACAGGGTGGATGGGGTAAATGAAAAACTGTTTTTT
-	TRBJ1-6	TRBV6-4	-	CASSDSAGINSPLHF	TGTGCCAGCAGTGACTCCGCAGGGATTAATTCACCCCTCCACTTT
-	TRBJ2-3	TRBV19	TRBD1	CAKWTGGQGTDTQYF	TGTGCCAAGTGGACCGGAGGACAGGGGACAGATACGCAGTATTTT
few	TRBJ2-7	TRBV7-9	-	CASSSYYEQYF	TGTGCCAGCAGCTCCTACTACGAGCAGTACTTC
-	TRBJ2-3	TRBV27	-	CASTGTSTDTQYF	TGTGCCAGCACTGGGACTAGCACAGATACGCAGTATTTT
-	TRBJ2-7	TRBV5-1	TRBD1	CASSNRGDEQYF	TGCGCCAGCAGCAACAGGGGGGACGAGCAGTACTTC
-	TRBJ2-1	TRBV7-3	-	CASSSGLVDEQFF	TGTGCCAGCAGCTCCGGCCTAGTCGATGAGCAGTTCTTC
-	TRBJ2-5	TRBV24-1	TRBD2	CATRTSGRVQETQYF	TGTGCCACCAGGACTAGCGGGAGGGTTCAAGAGACCCAGTACTTC
-	TRBJ1-1	TRBV9	-	CASSIDLSRTEAFF	TGTGCCAGCAGCATTGACCTGAGCAGGACTGAAGCTTTCTTT
-	TRBJ1-4	TRBV13	TRBD1	CASSLGHGARGGANEKLFF	TGTGCCAGCAGCTTAGGCCACGGGGCTCGAGGGGGCGCGAATGAAAAACTGTTTTTT
-	TRBJ2-1	TRBV7-3	TRBD2	CASSFVASGENEQFF	TGTGCCAGCAGCTTTGTGGCTAGCGGGGAAAATGAGCAGTTCTTC
-	TRBJ2-1	TRBV5-4	-	CASSPPVGRGSYNEQFF	TGTGCCAGCAGTCCCCCCGTTGGCAGGGGTTCCTACAATGAGCAGTTCTTC
-	TRBJ1-1	TRBV29-1	-	CSVTQGQGTEAFF	TGCAGCGTGACCCAAGGTCAGGGCACTGAAGCTTTCTTT
-	TRBJ1-5	TRBV4-1	-	CASSQDFRGNSNQPQHF	TGCGCCAGCAGCCAAGATTTTAGAGGGAATAGCAATCAGCCCCAGCATTTT
-	TRBJ2-5	TRBV27	-	CASSLSVGASQETQYF	TGTGCCAGCAGTTTATCCGTGGGGGCTAGTCAAGAGACCCAGTACTTC
-	TRBJ2-1	TRBV21-1	-	CASSPLPSGALLSSYNEQFF	TGTGCCAGCAGCCCCCTCCCTAGCGGGGCGCTTCTGAGCTCCTACAATGAGCAGTTCTTC
once	TRBJ2-7	TRBV6-5	TRBD1	CASSWGPGQDSYEQYF	TGTGCCAGCAGTTGGGGGCCGGGACAGGATTCCTACGAGCAGTACTTC
once	TRBJ2-5	TRBV5-4	-	CASSLEGAQWETQYF	TGTGCCAGCAGCTTGGAAGGGGCCCAATGGGAGACCCAGTACTTC
-	TRBJ1-5	TRBV7-8	-	CASSLAAQGPPQHF	TGTGCCAGCAGCTTAGCGGCCCAGGGTCCGCCCCAGCATTTT
few	TRBJ1-1	TRBV9	-	CASSVAGVEGTEAFF	TGTGCCAGCAGCGTAGCTGGGGTTGAGGGCACTGAAGCTTTCTTT
-	TRBJ1-2	TRBV9	-	CASSVAEDTYYGYTF	TGTGCCAGCAGCGTAGCTGAGGATACGTACTATGGCTACACCTTC
once	TRBJ2-5	TRBV7-6	TRBD2	CASSIGAGGPEETQYF	TGTGCCAGCAGCATAGGGGCGGGAGGGCCGGAAGAGACCCAGTACTTC
-	TRBJ1-2	TRBV29-1	-	CSVLTVGFRIGYTF	TGCAGCGTTTTGACAGTCGGGTTTAGGATTGGCTACACCTTC
-	TRBJ2-7	TRBV5-5	TRBD2	CASSLAGGFEQYF	TGTGCCAGCAGCTTAGCGGGAGGATTCGAGCAGTACTTC
-	TRBJ1-6	TRBV18	TRBD1	CASSTTGAKSPLHF	TGTGCCAGCTCGACGACAGGGGCAAAGTCACCCCTCCACTTT
-	TRBJ2-7	TRBV15	TRBD2	CATSPRRSSGGAFSDEQYF	TGTGCCACCAGCCCCCGTCGGTCTAGCGGGGGGGCTTTTTCGGACGAGCAGTACTTC
once	TRBJ1-1	TRBV2	TRBD1	CASSEALQGRGPEAFF	TGTGCCAGCAGTGAAGCGCTTCAGGGTAGGGGGCCTGAAGCTTTCTTT
-	TRBJ2-3	TRBV19	TRBD2	CASRERGSTDTQYF	TGTGCCAGTAGGGAGCGGGGGAGCACAGATACGCAGTATTTT
-	TRBJ1-1	TRBV28	-	CASLGAHTEAFF	TGTGCCTCCCTGGGGGCCCACACTGAAGCTTTCTTT
-	TRBJ2-2	TRBV7-9	TRBD2	CASSWASGVDTGELFF	TGTGCCAGCAGCTGGGCTAGCGGGGTCGACACCGGGGAGCTGTTTTTT
-	TRBJ1-3	TRBV3-1/TRBV3-2	TRBD1	CASSHTGQGHGNTIYF	TGTGCCAGCAGCCATACCGGACAGGGCCACGGAAACACCATATATTTT
-	TRBJ1-1	TRBV5-6	TRBD1	CASSSTGGERSFF	TGTGCCAGCAGCTCAACAGGGGGAGAAAGGTCTTTCTTT